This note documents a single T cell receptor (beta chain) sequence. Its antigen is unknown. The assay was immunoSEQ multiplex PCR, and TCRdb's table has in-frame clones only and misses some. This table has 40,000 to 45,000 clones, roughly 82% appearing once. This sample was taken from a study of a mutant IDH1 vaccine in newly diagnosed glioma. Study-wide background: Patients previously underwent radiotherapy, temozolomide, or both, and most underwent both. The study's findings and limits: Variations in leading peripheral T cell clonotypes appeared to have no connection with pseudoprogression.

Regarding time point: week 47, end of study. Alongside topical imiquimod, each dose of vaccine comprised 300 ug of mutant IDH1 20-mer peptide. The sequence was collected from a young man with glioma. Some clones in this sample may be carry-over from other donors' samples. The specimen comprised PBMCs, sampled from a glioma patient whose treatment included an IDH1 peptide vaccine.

CDR3 sequence: CASSQETGRDEQYF. The CDR3, as DNA: TGCGCCAGCAGCCAAGAAACAGGGAGAGACGAGCAGTACTTC. The V and J genes are TRBV4-3 and TRBJ2-7; D possibly corresponds to TRBD1 (6 bases). The CDR3 loop spans 14 amino acids. The V end was cut by 0 bases, the J end by 5 bases, with 11 bases between. The V gene's germline CDR1 is LGHNA and CDR2 YSLEER.